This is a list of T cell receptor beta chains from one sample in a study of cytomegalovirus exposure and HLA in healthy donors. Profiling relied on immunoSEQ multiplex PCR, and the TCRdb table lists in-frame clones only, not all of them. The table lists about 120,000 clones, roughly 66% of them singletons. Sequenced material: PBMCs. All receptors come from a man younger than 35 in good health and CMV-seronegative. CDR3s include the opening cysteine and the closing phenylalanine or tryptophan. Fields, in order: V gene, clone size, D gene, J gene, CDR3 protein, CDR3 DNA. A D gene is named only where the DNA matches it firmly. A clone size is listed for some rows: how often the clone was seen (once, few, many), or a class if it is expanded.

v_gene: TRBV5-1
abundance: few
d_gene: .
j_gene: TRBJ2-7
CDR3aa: CASSAERRGFEQYF
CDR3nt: TGCGCCAGCAGCGCCGAGAGACGGGGGTTCGAGCAGTACTTC

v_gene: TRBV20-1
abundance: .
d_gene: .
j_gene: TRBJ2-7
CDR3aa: CSARVGGEQYF
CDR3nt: TGCAGTGCTAGAGTAGGAGGCGAGCAGTACTTC

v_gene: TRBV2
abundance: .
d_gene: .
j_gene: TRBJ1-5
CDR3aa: CASNLGGPRDQPQHF
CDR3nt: TGTGCCAGCAACCTAGGGGGACCACGAGATCAGCCCCAGCATTTT

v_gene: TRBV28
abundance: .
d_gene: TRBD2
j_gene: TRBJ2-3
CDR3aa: CASSSWTSGGASFPEINTDTQYF
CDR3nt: TGTGCCAGCAGTTCCTGGACTAGCGGGGGGGCCTCCTTTCCAGAAATCAACACAGATACGCAGTATTTT

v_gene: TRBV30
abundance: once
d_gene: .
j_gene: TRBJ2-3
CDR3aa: CAWDYFAKDTQYF
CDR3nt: TGTGCCTGGGACTATTTTGCCAAGGATACGCAGTATTTT

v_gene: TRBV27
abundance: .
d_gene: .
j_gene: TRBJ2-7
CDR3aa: CASSRTNREGQYF
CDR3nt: TGTGCCAGCAGCCGAACTAACAGGGAAGGGCAGTACTTC

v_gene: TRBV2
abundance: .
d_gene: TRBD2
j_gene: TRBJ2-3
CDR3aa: CASSPSGRAGDTQYF
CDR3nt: TGTGCCAGCAGTCCTAGCGGGAGGGCCGGAGATACGCAGTATTTT

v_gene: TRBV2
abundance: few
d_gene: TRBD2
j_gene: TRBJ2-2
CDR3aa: CARSGTSLAGGGELFF
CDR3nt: TGTGCCCGCTCCGGGACTAGCTTGGCGGGGGGCGGGGAGCTGTTTTTT

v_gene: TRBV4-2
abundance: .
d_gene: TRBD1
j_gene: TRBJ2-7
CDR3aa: CASSQGAGGSAEQYF
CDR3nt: TGTGCCAGCAGCCAAGGGGCAGGGGGCTCGGCCGAGCAGTACTTC

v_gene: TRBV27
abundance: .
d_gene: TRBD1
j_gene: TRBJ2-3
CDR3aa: CASSEGQYTDTQYF
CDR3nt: TGTGCCAGCAGTGAGGGACAGTACACAGATACGCAGTATTTT

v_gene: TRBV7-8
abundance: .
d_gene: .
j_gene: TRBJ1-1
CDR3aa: CASSQSGFRTEAFF
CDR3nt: TGTGCCAGCAGCCAGTCAGGGTTCAGGACTGAAGCTTTCTTT

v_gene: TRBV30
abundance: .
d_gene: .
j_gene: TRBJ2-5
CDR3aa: CAWSEKPTQYF
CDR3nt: TGTGCCTGGAGCGAAAAGCCGACCCAGTACTTC

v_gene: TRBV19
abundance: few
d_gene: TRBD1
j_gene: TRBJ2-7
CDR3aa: CASRGQFDYEQYF
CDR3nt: TGTGCCAGTAGGGGACAGTTTGACTACGAGCAGTACTTC

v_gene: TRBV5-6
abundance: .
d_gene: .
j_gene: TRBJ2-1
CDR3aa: CASSGIVGAGWNEQFF
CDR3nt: TGTGCCAGCAGCGGGATTGTGGGGGCTGGATGGAATGAGCAGTTCTTC

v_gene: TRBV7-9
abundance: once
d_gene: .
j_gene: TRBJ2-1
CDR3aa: CASGTGGNEQFF
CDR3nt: TGTGCCAGCGGTACCGGGGGCAATGAGCAGTTCTTC

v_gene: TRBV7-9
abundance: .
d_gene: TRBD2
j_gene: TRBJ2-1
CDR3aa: CASSGIAGGAYNEQFF
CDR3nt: TGTGCCAGCAGCGGGATAGCGGGAGGTGCCTACAATGAGCAGTTCTTC

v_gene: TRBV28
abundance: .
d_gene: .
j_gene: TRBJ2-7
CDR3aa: CASSLVGSDEQYF
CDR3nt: TGTGCCAGCAGTTTGGTGGGGAGCGACGAGCAGTACTTC

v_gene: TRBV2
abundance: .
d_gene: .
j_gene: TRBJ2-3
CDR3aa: CARQGISRTDTQYF
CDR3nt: TGTGCCAGACAGGGAATCTCCCGCACAGATACGCAGTATTTT

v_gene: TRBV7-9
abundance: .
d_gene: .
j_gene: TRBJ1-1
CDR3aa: CASSLRMGGAFF
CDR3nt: TGTGCCAGCAGCTTGAGGATGGGGGGAGCTTTCTTT

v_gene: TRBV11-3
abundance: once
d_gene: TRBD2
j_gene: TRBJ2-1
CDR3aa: CASSLTLGGSHNEQFF
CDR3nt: TGTGCCAGCAGCTTGACCCTAGGCGGGAGCCACAATGAGCAGTTCTTC

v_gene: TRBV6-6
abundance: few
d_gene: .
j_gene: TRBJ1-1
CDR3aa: CASSYSAENTEAFF
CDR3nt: TGTGCCAGCAGTTACTCGGCAGAGAACACTGAAGCTTTCTTT

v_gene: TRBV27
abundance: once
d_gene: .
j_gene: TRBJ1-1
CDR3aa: CASSLQRPNTEAFF
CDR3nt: TGTGCCAGCAGTTTACAGCGCCCGAACACTGAAGCTTTCTTT

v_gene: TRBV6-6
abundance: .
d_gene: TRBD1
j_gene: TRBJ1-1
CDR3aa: CASSYGTGGRNTEAFF
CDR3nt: TGTGCCAGCAGTTACGGGACAGGGGGCCGGAACACTGAAGCTTTCTTT

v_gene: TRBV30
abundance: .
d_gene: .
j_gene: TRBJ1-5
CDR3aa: CAWRGPGGQPQHF
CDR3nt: TGTGCCTGGAGGGGTCCGGGGGGACAGCCCCAGCATTTT

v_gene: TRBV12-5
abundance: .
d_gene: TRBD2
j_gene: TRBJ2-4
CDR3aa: CASGLFGGRKAKNIQYF
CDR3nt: TGTGCTAGTGGTTTGTTTGGCGGGAGGAAGGCCAAAAACATTCAGTACTTC

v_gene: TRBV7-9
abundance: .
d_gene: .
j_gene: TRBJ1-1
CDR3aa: CASSLVPRGTYTEAFF
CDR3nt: TGTGCCAGCAGCTTAGTCCCCCGGGGGACCTACACTGAAGCTTTCTTT

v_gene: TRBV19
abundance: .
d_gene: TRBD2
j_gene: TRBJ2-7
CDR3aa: CASSLAGATTLGQYF
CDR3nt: TGTGCCAGTAGTTTAGCGGGAGCGACCACGCTGGGGCAGTACTTC

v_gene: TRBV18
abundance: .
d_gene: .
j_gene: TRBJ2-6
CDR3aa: CASSKKRAGSSGANVLTF
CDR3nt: TGTGCCAGCTCAAAAAAGAGGGCGGGGAGCTCTGGGGCCAACGTCCTGACTTTC

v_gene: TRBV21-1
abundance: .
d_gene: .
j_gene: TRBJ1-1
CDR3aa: CASSTTGTEHEAFF
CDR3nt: TGTGCCAGCAGCACCACCGGGACAGAGCATGAAGCTTTCTTT

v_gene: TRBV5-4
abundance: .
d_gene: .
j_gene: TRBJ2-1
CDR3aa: CASSSPGANNEQFF
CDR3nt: TGTGCCAGCAGCTCCCCGGGAGCCAACAATGAGCAGTTCTTC

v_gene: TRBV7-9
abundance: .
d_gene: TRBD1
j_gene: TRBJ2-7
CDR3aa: CSSSPMPRTGGDYEQYF
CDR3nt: TGTTCCAGCAGCCCTATGCCCAGGACAGGGGGCGACTACGAGCAGTACTTC

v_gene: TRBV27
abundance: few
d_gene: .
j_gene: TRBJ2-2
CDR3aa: CASSSQNGGPAGGELFF
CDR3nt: TGTGCCAGCAGCTCTCAGAACGGGGGGCCAGCGGGCGGGGAGCTGTTTTTT

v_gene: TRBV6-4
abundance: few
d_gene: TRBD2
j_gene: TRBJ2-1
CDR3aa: CASSDSYRATSGSKNEQFF
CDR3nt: TGTGCCAGCAGTGACTCGTACAGGGCTACTAGCGGGAGTAAAAATGAGCAGTTCTTC

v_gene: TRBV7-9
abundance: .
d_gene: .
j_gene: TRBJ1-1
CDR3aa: CASSLGGEAFF
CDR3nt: TGTGCCAGCAGCTTAGGAGGTGAAGCTTTCTTT

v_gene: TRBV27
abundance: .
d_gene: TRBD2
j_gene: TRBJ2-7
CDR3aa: CASSFRPGGSYEQYF
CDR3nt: TGTGCCAGCAGTTTCCGCCCCGGGGGGTCCTACGAGCAGTACTTC